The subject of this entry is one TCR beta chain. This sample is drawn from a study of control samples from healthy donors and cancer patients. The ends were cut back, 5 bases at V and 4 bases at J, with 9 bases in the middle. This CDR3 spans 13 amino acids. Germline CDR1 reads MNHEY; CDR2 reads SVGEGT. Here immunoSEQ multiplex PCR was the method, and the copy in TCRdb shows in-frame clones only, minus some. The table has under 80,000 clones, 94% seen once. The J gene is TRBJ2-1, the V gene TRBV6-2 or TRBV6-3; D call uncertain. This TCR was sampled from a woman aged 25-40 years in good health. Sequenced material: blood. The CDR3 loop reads CASSPSSYNEQFF. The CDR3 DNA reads TGTGCCAGCAGTCCCTCTAGTTACAATGAGCAGTTCTTC.